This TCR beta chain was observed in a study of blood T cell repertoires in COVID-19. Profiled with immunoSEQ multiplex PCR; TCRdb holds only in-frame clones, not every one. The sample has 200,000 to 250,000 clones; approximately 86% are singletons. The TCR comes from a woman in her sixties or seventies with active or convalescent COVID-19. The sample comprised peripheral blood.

The CDR3, as DNA: TGTGCCAGCAGCGTCCCAGGTAATGGAAACACCATATATTTT. Its protein is CASSVPGNGNTIYF. The rearrangement links TRBV9 to TRBJ1-3; D ambiguous. V lost 2 bases and J 3 bases, leaving 9 bases between the germline ends. The CDR3 extends over 14 amino acids. Germline CDR1 is SGDLS and CDR2 is YYNGEE.